This TCR beta chain stems from a study of blood T cells in healthy people across ages (dated by TCRdb to between 2014 and 2017). Study-wide context: In model experiments, roughly one uniquely barcoded TCR beta cDNA molecule per two T cells was captured by template switching. Four age groups were formed from the donors: young (average roughly 15 years), middle-aged (around 37), aged (roughly 58) and long-lived (more than 75). The study measured age-related changes in TCR beta repertoire diversity using deep sequencing normalized with unique cDNA molecular identifiers. Donors of different ages were randomly distributed across sequencing lanes to avoid experimental bias. For two donors (one aged 18 to 30 and one aged 80 or older), the study analyzed two additional independent replicas of 1 million unique cDNA reads from the same blood draw. What the research found in general, with its limitations: Estimates of total diversity based on one million sequenced T cells were regarded as lower bounds and as underestimates. Compared with the aged group, the long-lived group had more naive CD4+ T cells, fewer expanded clones and increased TCR diversity, suggesting age selection. A strong correlation was found between observed TCR beta diversity and the percentage of naive T cells measured by flow cytometry. Because donor CMV infection status was unknown, age-related changes in expanded clonotypes were potentially confounded. Bulk unsorted PBMC profiling prevented conclusive comparison of naive and antigen-experienced compartments. Observed TCR beta diversity per million T cells fell roughly linearly with age, and a significant reduction was already apparent by age around 40.

Preparation of the library involved 5' RACE. TCRdb records Illumina HiSeq 2500 as the sequencer. A second PCR of about 7 to 12 cycles was run with a J-beta primer mix and a sample-barcoded 5' primer. Each TCR beta cDNA molecule received a unique molecular identifier from a template-switch 5' adaptor carrying 12 random nucleotides. Each sample yielded at least 2.5 million CDR3-containing paired-end reads. All of the RNA was converted into first-strand cDNA using the Mint cDNA synthesis kit, with a TRBC-specific oligonucleotide serving as the primer. After uracil-DNA glycosylase treatment, a first 18-cycle PCR used universal primers M1SS and BC2_uni_R on all cDNA. Per the source publication's procedure: For normalization, 1 million high-quality reads were randomly selected from each sample, with every read carrying a distinct molecular identifier. Reads sharing molecular identifiers were discarded rather than binned into consensus sequences. MiTCR, with a Q25 quality threshold and the strictest error-elimination algorithm, was used for CDR3 identification, clonotype clustering and error correction. A nonparametric unseen species model with Euler transformation was used to estimate a lower bound on total TCR beta diversity. TCRdb handled the public reads itself, with Q25 trimming in fastp and clone calling in MiXCR, and kept productive beta chains. Each entry is one CDR3 protein sequence, shown with its most common DNA and genes. The V and J calls follow TCRdb's processing rather than the paper's. Recorded for this sample are about 900,000 distinct CDR3 sequences; 40% to 60% of them occurred a single time. The ten largest account for around 15% of the sample.

V is pruned by 3 bases and J by 9 bases, leaving 9 bases of the junction without a gene match. CDR1 and CDR2 (MGHRA, YSYEKL) derive from the germline V gene. The CDR3 holds 14 amino acids from the cysteine to the phenylalanine. Only CDR3 DNA remains: 42 bases, in frame from the first base. For this clonotype: This receptor's antigen is unknown. No base-level quality is on record; no much larger clone is a single base apart.

The approximately 39 donors, aged about 6 to 95 years, were systemically healthy Caucasian individuals from Russia. Each donor gave 9 to 10 milliliters of peripheral blood, collected into EDTA-treated Vacutainer tubes. Ficoll-Paque density-gradient centrifugation was used to isolate PBMCs, with at least 6 million obtained per sample. Trizol reagent was used to extract total RNA from PBMCs, with at least 5 micrograms per sample. For every donor, an aliquot of PBMCs went through flow cytometry to measure the percentages of naive CD45RAhigh/CD27high T cells. The V and J segments used are TRBV4-1 and TRBJ2-5; 8 bases in the middle match TRBD1. What was sequenced was blood. This TCR was sampled from a man aged 30 to 39 in good health. This receptor carries the CDR3 CASSQWTGQGAQYF. The DNA reads as follows: TGCGCCAGCAGCCAGTGGACAGGGCAAGGGGCCCAGTACTTC.